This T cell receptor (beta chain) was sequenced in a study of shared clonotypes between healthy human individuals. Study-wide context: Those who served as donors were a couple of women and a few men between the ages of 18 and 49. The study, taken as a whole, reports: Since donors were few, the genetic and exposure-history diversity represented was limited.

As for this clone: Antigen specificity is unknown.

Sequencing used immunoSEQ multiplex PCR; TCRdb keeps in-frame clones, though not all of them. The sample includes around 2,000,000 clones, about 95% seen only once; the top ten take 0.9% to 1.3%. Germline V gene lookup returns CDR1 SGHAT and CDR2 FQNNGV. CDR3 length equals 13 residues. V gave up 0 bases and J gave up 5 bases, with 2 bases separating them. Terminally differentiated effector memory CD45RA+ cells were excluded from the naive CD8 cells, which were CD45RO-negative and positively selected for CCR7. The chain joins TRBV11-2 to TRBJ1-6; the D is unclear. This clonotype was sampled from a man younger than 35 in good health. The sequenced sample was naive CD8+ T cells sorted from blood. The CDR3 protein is CASSLEDNSPLHF. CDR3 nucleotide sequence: TGTGCCAGCAGCTTAGAAGATAATTCACCCCTCCACTTT.